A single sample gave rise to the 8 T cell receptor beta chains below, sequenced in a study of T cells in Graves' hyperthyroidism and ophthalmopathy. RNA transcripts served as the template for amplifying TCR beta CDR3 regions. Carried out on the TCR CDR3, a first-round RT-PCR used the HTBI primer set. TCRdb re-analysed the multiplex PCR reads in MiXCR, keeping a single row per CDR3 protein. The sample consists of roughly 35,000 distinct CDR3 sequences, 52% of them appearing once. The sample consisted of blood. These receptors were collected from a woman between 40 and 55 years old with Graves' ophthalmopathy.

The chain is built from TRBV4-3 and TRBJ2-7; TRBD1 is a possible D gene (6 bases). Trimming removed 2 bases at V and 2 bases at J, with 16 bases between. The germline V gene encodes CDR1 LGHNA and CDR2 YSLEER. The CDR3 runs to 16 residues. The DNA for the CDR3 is TGCGCCAGCAGCCAAAGGTACCAGGGGAGCGCCTACGAGCAGTACTTC. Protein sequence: CASSQRYQGSAYEQYF.

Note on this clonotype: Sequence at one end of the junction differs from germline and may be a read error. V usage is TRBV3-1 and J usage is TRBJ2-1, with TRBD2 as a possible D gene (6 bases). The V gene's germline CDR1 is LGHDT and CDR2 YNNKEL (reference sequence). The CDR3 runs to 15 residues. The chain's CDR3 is CASSQRRGSYNERFF. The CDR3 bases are TGTGCCAGCAGCCAACGGCGGGGTTCCTACAATGAGCGGTTCTTC.

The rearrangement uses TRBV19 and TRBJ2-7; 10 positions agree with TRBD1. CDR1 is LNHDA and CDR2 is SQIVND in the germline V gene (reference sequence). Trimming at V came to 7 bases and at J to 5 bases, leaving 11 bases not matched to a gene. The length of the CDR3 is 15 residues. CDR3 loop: CASNQPGQGNHEQYF. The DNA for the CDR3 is TGTGCCAGTAACCAACCGGGACAGGGGAACCACGAGCAGTACTTC.

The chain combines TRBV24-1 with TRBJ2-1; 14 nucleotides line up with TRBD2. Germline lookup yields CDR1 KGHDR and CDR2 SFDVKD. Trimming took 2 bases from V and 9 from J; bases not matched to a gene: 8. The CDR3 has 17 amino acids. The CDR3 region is CATSDSAGLAGASEQFF. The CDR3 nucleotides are TGTGCCACCAGTGATTCGGCGGGACTAGCGGGAGCTAGTGAGCAGTTCTTC.

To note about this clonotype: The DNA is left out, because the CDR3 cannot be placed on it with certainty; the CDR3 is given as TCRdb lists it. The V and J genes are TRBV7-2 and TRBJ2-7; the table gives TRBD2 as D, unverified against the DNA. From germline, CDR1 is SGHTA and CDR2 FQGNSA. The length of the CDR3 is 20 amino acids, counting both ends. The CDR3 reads CASSFYICSARRAGSYEQYF.

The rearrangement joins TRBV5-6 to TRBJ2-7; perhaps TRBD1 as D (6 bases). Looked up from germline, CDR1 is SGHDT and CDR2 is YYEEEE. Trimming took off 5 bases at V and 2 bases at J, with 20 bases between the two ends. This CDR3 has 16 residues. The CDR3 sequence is CASSLPYRDTAYEQYF. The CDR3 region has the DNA TGTGCCAGCAGTCTCCCCTACCGGGACACCGCCTACGAGCAGTACTTC. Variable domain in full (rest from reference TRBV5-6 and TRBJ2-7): DAGVTQSPTHLIKTRGQQVTLRCSPKSGHDTVSWYQQALGQGPQFIFQYYEEEERQRGNFPDRFSGHQFPNYSSELNVNALLLGDSALYLCASSLPYRDTAYEQYFGPGTRLTVT.

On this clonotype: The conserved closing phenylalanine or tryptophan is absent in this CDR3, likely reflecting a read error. DNA for the CDR3: TGTGCCAGCAGTTACTCTGCCGGACTCGCAACCTCTGGGGCCAACGTCCTGACTGTC. This gives the protein CASSYSAGLATSGANVLTV. The rearrangement joins TRBV7-9 to TRBJ2-6; TRBD2 is a possible D gene (5 bases). The germline V and J ends were trimmed by 6 bases and 0 bases, with 21 bases remaining between them. Germline CDR1 reads SEHNR; CDR2 reads FQNEAQ (reference sequence). This CDR3 is built from 19 residues.

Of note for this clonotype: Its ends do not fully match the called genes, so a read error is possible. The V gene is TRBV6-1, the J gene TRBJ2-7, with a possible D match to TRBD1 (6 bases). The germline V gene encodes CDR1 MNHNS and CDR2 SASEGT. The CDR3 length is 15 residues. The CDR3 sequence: CASVYKGVSAYGQHF. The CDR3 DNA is TGTGCCAGCGTTTACAAGGGGGTCTCCGCCTACGGGCAGCACTTC.